This T cell receptor beta chain was recorded in a study of OX40 agonist ivuxolimab in advanced cancers. Whole-study context: Ivuxolimab doses were 0.01, 0.1, 0.3, 1.5, 3 or 10 mg/kg every 2 weeks. Partial responses were achieved by three patients, of whom one had hepatocellular carcinoma and two had cutaneous melanoma.

Study-level points and caveats: In general, CD8+ T cells held more expanded clones than CD4+ did, on average. Low normalized T-cell clonal expansion was also seen in some nonresponders.

Germline-derived CDR1 and CDR2 are SGHRS and YFSETQ. The V gene lost 4 bases and the J gene lost 0 bases, with 11 bases spanning the gap. There are 14 residues in the CDR3. Repertoires were generated with immunoSEQ multiplex PCR, while TCRdb's copy carries only in-frame clones and drops some. The data contain tens of thousands of clones, about 93% of them singletons. This clone was recorded only once. The antigen remains unidentified. V usage is TRBV5-1 and J usage is TRBJ2-7, with D perhaps assigned TRBD1 or TRBD2 (6 bases each). This sequence originates from an adult with an advanced solid tumor such as melanoma, head and neck, liver or kidney cancer. The input for sequencing was CD4+ or CD8+ T cells sorted from blood, taken in a trial of the OX40 agonist ivuxolimab. The CDR3 DNA reads as TGCGCCAGCAGCCTCGGGGGCCACTCCTACGAGCAGTACTTC. This codes for CASSLGGHSYEQYF.